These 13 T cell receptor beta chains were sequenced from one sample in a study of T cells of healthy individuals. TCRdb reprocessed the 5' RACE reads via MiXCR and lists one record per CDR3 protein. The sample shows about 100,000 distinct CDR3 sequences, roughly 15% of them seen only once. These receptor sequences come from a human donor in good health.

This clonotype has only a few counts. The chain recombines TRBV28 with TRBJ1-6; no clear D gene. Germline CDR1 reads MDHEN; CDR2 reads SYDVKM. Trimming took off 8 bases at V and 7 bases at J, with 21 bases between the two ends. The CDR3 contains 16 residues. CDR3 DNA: TGTGCCAGCCTTCAAAGGGTGGCGGGTGTCAATTCACCCCTCCACTTT. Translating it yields CASLQRVAGVNSPLHF.

The CDR3 DNA reads as TGTGCCATCAGTGGCAGGGCGGGACCGGGGCGCTACGAGCAGTACTTC. It yields the protein CAISGRAGPGRYEQYF. The chain uses TRBV10-3 and TRBJ2-7, with D possibly matching TRBD2 (6 bases). Germline assignment: CDR1 ENHRY and CDR2 SYGVKD. The CDR3 extends over 16 amino acids. V lost 4 bases and J lost 3, with 19 bases in between.

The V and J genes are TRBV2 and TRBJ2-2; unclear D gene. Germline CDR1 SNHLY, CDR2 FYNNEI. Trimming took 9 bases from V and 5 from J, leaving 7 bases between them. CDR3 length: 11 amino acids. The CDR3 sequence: CARKGTGELFF. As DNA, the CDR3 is TGTGCCAGGAAAGGGACCGGGGAGCTGTTTTTT.

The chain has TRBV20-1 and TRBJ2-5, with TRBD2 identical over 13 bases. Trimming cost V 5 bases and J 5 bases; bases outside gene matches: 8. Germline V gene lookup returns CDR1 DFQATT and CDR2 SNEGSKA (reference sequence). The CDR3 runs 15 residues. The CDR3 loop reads CSAQTSGRAGETQYF. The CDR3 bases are TGCAGTGCTCAAACTAGCGGGAGGGCCGGGGAGACCCAGTACTTC.

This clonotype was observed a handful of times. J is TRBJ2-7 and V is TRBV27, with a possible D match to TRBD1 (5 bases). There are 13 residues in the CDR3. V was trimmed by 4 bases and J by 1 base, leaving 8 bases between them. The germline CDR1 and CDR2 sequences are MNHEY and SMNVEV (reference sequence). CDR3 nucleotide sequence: TGTGCCAGCAGTTCGGACAAATCCTACGAGCAGTACTTC. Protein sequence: CASSSDKSYEQYF.

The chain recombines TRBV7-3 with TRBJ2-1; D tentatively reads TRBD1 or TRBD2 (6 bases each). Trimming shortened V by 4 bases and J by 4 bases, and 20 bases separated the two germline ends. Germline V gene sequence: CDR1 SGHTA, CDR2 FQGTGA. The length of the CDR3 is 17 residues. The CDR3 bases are TGTGCCAGCAGCTCTAAGGGGGGACTCAACCCGTACAATGAGCAGTTCTTC. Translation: CASSSKGGLNPYNEQFF.

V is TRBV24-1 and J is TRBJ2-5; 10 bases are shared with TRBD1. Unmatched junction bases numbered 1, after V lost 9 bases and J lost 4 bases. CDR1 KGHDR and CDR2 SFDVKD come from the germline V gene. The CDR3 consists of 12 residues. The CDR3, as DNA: TGTGCCACCGGACAGGGGGTAGAGACCCAGTACTTC. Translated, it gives CATGQGVETQYF.

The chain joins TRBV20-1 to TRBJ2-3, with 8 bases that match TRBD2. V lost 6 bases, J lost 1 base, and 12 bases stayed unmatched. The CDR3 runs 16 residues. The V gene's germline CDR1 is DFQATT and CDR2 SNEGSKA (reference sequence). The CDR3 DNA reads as TGCAGTGCCAATAGCGGGGCCGCCTCGGGCACAGATACGCAGTATTTT. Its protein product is CSANSGAASGTDTQYF.

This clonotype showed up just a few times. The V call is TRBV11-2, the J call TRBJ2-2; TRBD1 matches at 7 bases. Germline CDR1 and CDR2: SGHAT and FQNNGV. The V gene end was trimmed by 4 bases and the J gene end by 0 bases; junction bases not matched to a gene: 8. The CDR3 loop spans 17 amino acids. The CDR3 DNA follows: TGTGCCAGCAGCTCGAAGGGACAGATAACGAACACCGGGGAGCTGTTTTTT. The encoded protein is CASSSKGQITNTGELFF.

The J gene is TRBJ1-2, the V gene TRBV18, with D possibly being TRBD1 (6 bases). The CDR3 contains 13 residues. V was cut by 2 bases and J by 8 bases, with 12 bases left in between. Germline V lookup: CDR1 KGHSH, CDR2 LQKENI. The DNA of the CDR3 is TGTGCCAGCTCACCAAGCTCAGGGGAGGGCTACACCTTC. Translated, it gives CASSPSSGEGYTF.

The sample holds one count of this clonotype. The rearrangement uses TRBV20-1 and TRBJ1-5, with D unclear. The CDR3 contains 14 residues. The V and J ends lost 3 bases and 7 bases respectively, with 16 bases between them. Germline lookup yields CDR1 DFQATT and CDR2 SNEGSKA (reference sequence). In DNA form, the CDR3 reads TGCAGTGCTAGTTCTGGCGGGCCGGGCCAGCCCCAGCATTTT. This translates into CSASSGGPGQPQHF.

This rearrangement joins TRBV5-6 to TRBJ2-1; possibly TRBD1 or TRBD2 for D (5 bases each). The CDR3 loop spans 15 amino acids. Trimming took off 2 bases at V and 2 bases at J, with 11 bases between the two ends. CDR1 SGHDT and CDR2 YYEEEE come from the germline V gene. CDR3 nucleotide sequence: TGTGCCAGCAGCTTCGGGGACCCTACCTACAATGAGCAGTTCTTC. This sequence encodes CASSFGDPTYNEQFF.

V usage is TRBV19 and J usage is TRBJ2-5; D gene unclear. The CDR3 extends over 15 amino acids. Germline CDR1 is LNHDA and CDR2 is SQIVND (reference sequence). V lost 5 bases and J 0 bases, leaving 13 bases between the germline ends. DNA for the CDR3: TGTGCCAGTAGTCAGGTCCTCCGGGACCAAGAGACCCAGTACTTC. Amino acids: CASSQVLRDQETQYF.